This TCR beta chain was captured in a study of cytomegalovirus exposure and HLA in healthy donors. Findings of the study overall: Trimming of TCR beta V- and J-genes showed a link, identified in a later analysis, to a missense DCLRE1C variant.

A remark on this clone: What it binds is not known.

Germline V gene lookup returns CDR1 SEHNR and CDR2 FQNEAQ (reference sequence). V was clipped by 8 bases and J by 3 bases, with 14 bases between them. CDR3 length equals 14 residues. The PCR ran on 60 Vbeta and 13 Jbeta primers. Libraries were prepared by immunoSEQ multiplex PCR; TCRdb keeps only in-frame clonotypes and omits some of them. Found here are 190,000 or so clones; the top ten clones hold around 0.74%. The V and J genes are TRBV7-9 and TRBJ2-1, with unresolved D. The TCR sequence derives from a boy aged 5-17 years in good health and CMV-seronegative. The source material was PBMCs. The CDR3 nucleotides are TGTGCCAGCTTGCCAAAGACGGGCTACAATGAGCAGTTCTTC. Translating it yields CASLPKTGYNEQFF.